Sequencing of this T cell receptor (beta chain) was carried out in a study of neurological immune-mediated disorders. A single record per CDR3 protein comes from TCRdb applying MiXCR to the 5' RACE reads. The profile shows roughly 70,000 distinct CDR3 sequences, roughly 5% of them singletons. In this sample, this clonotype turned up many times. V was shortened by 6 bases and J by 6 bases, with 21 bases between the two germline ends. From germline, CDR1 is SGHTA and CDR2 FQGNSA. The CDR3 extends over 16 amino acids. The TCR was taken from a woman in her twenties or thirties with multiple sclerosis. The rearrangement links TRBV7-2 to TRBJ2-1; D is possibly TRBD1 (7 bases). What was sequenced was PBMCs. CDR3 sequence (DNA): TGTGCCAGCAGTCTCAGCCAGGGGGGCCTTAGCAATGAGCAGTTCTTC. This translates into CASSLSQGGLSNEQFF. The entire variable domain, with the rest obtained from reference TRBV7-2 and TRBJ2-1, is as follows: GAGVSQSPSNKVTEKGKDVELRCDPISGHTALYWYRQSLGQGLEFLIYFQGNSAPDKSGLPSDRFSAERTGGSVSTLTIQRTQQEDSAVYLCASSLSQGGLSNEQFFGPGTRLTVL.